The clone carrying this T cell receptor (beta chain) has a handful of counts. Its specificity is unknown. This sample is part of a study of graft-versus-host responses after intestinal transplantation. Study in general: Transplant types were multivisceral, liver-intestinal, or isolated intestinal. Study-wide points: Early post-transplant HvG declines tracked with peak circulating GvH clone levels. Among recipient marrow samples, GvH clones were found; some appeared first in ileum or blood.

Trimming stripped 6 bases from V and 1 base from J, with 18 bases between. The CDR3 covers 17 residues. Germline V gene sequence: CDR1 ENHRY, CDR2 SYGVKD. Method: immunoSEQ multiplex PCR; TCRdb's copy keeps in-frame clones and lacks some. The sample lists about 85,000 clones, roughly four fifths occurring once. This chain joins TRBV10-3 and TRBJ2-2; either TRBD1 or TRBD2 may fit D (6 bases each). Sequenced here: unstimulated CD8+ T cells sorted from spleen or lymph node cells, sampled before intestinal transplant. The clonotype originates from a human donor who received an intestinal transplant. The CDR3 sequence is CAIRGRTGGGNTGELFF. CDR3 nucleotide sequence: TGTGCCATCAGGGGTAGAACAGGAGGGGGGAACACCGGGGAGCTGTTTTTT.